One sample yielded the 21 T cell receptor beta chains listed below, sequenced in a study of shared T cell receptors in the human thymus. Profiling relied on immunoSEQ multiplex PCR, and the TCRdb table lists in-frame clones only, not all of them. The sample holds 600,000 or so clones; about 90% are singletons and the top ten take 0.0094%. The sample was also reused in another study, on human thymus T cells.

The sequencing sample was made of thymocytes. All receptors derive from a boy under two years old with a congenital heart defect.

The chain uses TRBV2 and TRBJ1-5; TRBD1 matches at 7 bases. V lost 4 bases and J lost 9; bases outside the gene matches: 6. Germline V gene sequence: CDR1 SNHLY, CDR2 FYNNEI. This CDR3 is built from 13 residues. The CDR3 DNA sequence: TGTGCCAGCAGTGGGGACAGAGAGACGCCCCAGCATTTT. Its protein product is CASSGDRETPQHF. The whole variable domain, filled in from reference TRBV2 and TRBJ1-5, reads EPEVTQTPSHQVTQMGQEVILRCVPISNHLYFYWYRQILGQKVEFLVSFYNNEISEKSEIFDDQFSVERPDGSNFTLKIRSTKLEDSAMYFCASSGDRETPQHFGDGTRLSIL.

The rearrangement uses TRBV28 and TRBJ1-5; D perhaps matches TRBD1 (6 bases). Germline CDR1 reads MDHEN; CDR2 reads SYDVKM. The CDR3 is 11 amino acids. The V and J ends lost 5 bases and 9 bases respectively, with 8 bases between them. The CDR3: CASSIRGPQHF. CDR3 nucleotide sequence: TGTGCCAGCAGTATCAGGGGGCCCCAGCATTTT.

The CDR3: CASSLYGRGSTDTQYF. The CDR3 DNA reads as TGTGCCAGCAGCTTATACGGGCGGGGAAGCACAGATACGCAGTATTTT. V gene TRBV11-1 combines with J gene TRBJ2-3, with D possibly matching TRBD2 (6 bases). Germline CDR1 reads SGHAT; CDR2 reads FQDESV (reference sequence). Between the trimmed V and J ends, which lost 2 bases and 0 bases, there was a span of 12 bases. The CDR3 is made up of 16 amino acids.

This clone turned up a few times. The chain uses TRBV6-1 and TRBJ1-3, with TRBD1 matching over 7 bases. V shed 4 bases and J 0 bases; nucleotides not matched to a gene: 6. CDR1 is MNHNS, CDR2 SASEGT, per germline. CDR3 length: 16 amino acids. The CDR3, as DNA: TGTGCCAGCAGTGCCGGACAGGCTGCCTCTGGAAACACCATATATTTT. Encoded protein: CASSAGQAASGNTIYF.

The chain recombines TRBV28 with TRBJ2-3, with TRBD1 matching 7 bases. The CDR3 is 17 amino acids. CDR1 is MDHEN, CDR2 SYDVKM, per germline. V shed 1 base and J 6 bases; nucleotides not matched to a gene: 13. CDR3 in amino acids: CASSLLLSGQGGDTQYF. The DNA for the CDR3 is TGTGCCAGCAGTTTATTATTGTCGGGACAAGGGGGCGATACGCAGTATTTT. Full variable domain (outside the CDR3, taken from reference TRBV28 and TRBJ2-3): DVKVTQSSRYLVKRTGEKVFLECVQDMDHENMFWYRQDPGLGLRLIYFSYDVKMKEKGDIPEGYSVSREKKERFSLILESASTNQTSMYLCASSLLLSGQGGDTQYFGPGTRLTVL.

CDR3 DNA: TGCAGCGCCCCCGGCCCAACGGGAGACGCAGAGACCCAGTACTTC. This sequence encodes CSAPGPTGDAETQYF. The chain links TRBV29-1 to TRBJ2-5; tentative D call: TRBD2 (6 bases). CDR1 and CDR2 from the germline V gene are SQVTM and ANQGSEA. The CDR3 consists of 15 residues. Trimming cost V 7 bases and J 4 bases, with 22 bases left between them.

This chain links TRBV6-5 with TRBJ2-3, with a weak D call TRBD2 (6 bases). Germline CDR1 is MNHEY and CDR2 is SVGAGI. The ends were cut back, 2 bases at V and 5 bases at J, with 14 bases in the middle. The CDR3 totals 15 residues. CDR3 loop: CASSYRPGVLDTQYF. CDR3 sequence (DNA): TGTGCCAGCAGTTACCGACCGGGGGTACTAGATACGCAGTATTTT.

The chain is built from TRBV7-2 and TRBJ1-3; D is unresolved. Looked up from germline, CDR1 is SGHTA and CDR2 is FQGNSA. Trimming took 1 base from V and 0 from J, leaving 10 bases between them. The CDR3 runs 16 residues. CDR3 nucleotide sequence: TGTGCCAGCAGCTTAGACGACACCTACTCTGGAAACACCATATATTTT. It yields the protein CASSLDDTYSGNTIYF.

This clone was counted a few times. The chain employs TRBV29-1 and TRBJ1-5, with D possibly TRBD1 on 6 matching bases. Germline CDR1 is SQVTM and CDR2 is ANQGSEA. The CDR3 runs 15 residues. V was cut by 8 bases and J by 1 base, with 18 bases left in between. The CDR3 reads CSPSFIQGSNQPQHF. As DNA, the CDR3 is TGCAGCCCTTCCTTTATACAGGGCAGCAATCAGCCCCAGCATTTT.

This sequence joins TRBV29-1 and TRBJ2-1; D is possibly TRBD2 (6 bases). Germline CDR1 is SQVTM and CDR2 is ANQGSEA. The CDR3 loop spans 12 amino acids. With 5 bases removed from V and 6 bases from J, the gap between germline ends came to 11 bases. CDR3 sequence (DNA): TGCAGCGTTAACGGAGCGGGCAATGAGCAGTTCTTC. Protein product: CSVNGAGNEQFF.

The chain recombines TRBV7-2 with TRBJ2-3; 10 bases fit TRBD2. The CDR3 consists of 15 residues. CDR1 is SGHTA and CDR2 is FQGNSA in the germline V gene. The ends lost 1 base at V and 5 bases at J; junction bases unmatched: 3. DNA for the CDR3: TGTGCCAGCAGCTTAGATCTAGCGGGAGTAGATACGCAGTATTTT. Residues: CASSLDLAGVDTQYF. Based on the CDR3 plus reference TRBV7-2 and TRBJ2-3, the full variable domain is GAGVSQSPSNKVTEKGKDVELRCDPISGHTALYWYRQSLGQGLEFLIYFQGNSAPDKSGLPSDRFSAERTGGSVSTLTIQRTQQEDSAVYLCASSLDLAGVDTQYFGPGTRLTVL.

The CDR3 DNA sequence: TGTGCCAGCAGCCAAGATTGCCAGTCCAATGAGCAGTTCTTC. Translating it yields CASSQDCQSNEQFF. The chain joins TRBV14 to TRBJ2-1, with no clear D. The germline V gene encodes CDR1 SGHDN and CDR2 FVKESK. Trimming cost V 0 bases and J 6 bases, with 9 bases left between them. The CDR3 sequence is 14 residues long.

The V call is TRBV5-4, the J call TRBJ2-5; 13 bases match TRBD2. V lost 1 base to trimming and J lost 3 bases; unmatched junction nucleotides: 0. CDR3 size: 15 residues. Germline lookup yields CDR1 SGHNT and CDR2 YYREEE (reference sequence). CDR3 nucleotides: TGTGCCAGCAGCTTGACTAGCGGGGGGGAAGAGACCCAGTACTTC. Residues: CASSLTSGGEETQYF.

The chain combines TRBV7-9 with TRBJ1-1; 10 bases are shared with TRBD1. The ends lost 5 bases at V and 3 bases at J; junction bases unmatched: 9. Germline V gene lookup returns CDR1 SEHNR and CDR2 FQNEAQ (reference sequence). CDR3 size: 16 residues. The CDR3 nucleotides read TGTGCCAGCAGCCACCGGACAGGGGGTGGAGACACTGAAGCTTTCTTT. Protein product: CASSHRTGGGDTEAFF.

This chain connects TRBV28 to TRBJ2-7, with unresolved D. In germline, CDR1 is MDHEN, CDR2 SYDVKM. Trimming cost V 9 bases and J 0 bases, with 15 bases left between them. The CDR3 totals 14 residues. For the CDR3, the DNA is TGTGCCAGTTCTGAGGCAGCCTTCTCCTACGAGCAGTACTTC. This codes for CASSEAAFSYEQYF.

The sample holds one count of this clone. The V call is TRBV28, the J call TRBJ2-3; unclear D gene. The length of the CDR3 is 15 residues. Germline CDR1 reads MDHEN; CDR2 reads SYDVKM. The ends were cut back, 4 bases at V and 1 base at J, with 12 bases in the middle. CDR3 loop: CASSSNTECTDTQYF. Written as DNA, the CDR3 is TGTGCCAGCAGTTCAAACACAGAATGCACAGATACGCAGTATTTT.

The rearrangement links TRBV28 to TRBJ2-3, with 7 bases that match TRBD1. The CDR3 consists of 16 residues. V lost 8 bases to trimming and J lost 2 bases; unmatched junction nucleotides: 13. Germline V lookup: CDR1 MDHEN, CDR2 SYDVKM. CDR3: CASGSRGRIPTDTQYF. CDR3 sequence (DNA): TGTGCCAGCGGGTCGAGGGGGCGGATACCCACAGATACGCAGTATTTT.

J is TRBJ1-1 and V is TRBV19; D might be TRBD1 (6 bases). The V and J ends lost 10 bases and 1 base respectively, with 13 bases between them. The V gene's germline CDR1 is LNHDA and CDR2 SQIVND (reference sequence). The CDR3 covers 13 residues. The CDR3 protein is CATKRTANTEAFF. CDR3 coding DNA: TGTGCCACTAAGAGGACAGCGAACACTGAAGCTTTCTTT. Complete variable domain (other parts from reference TRBV19 and TRBJ1-1): DGGITQSPKYLFRKEGQNVTLSCEQNLNHDAMYWYRQDPGQGLRLIYYSQIVNDFQKGDIAEGYSVSREKKESFPLTVTSAQKNPTAFYLCATKRTANTEAFFGQGTRLTVV.

This sequence joins TRBV11-2 and TRBJ1-2, with D uncertain. The V gene's germline CDR1 is SGHAT and CDR2 FQNNGV. Trimming removed 4 bases from V and 4 bases from J, with 7 bases in between. The CDR3 contains 12 residues. CDR3 coding DNA: TGTGCCAGCAGCTCCCTTCTCTATGGCTACACCTTC. Protein sequence: CASSSLLYGYTF.

The CDR3, as DNA: TGCGCCAGCAGCCAACGGGATAATGAGCAGTTCTTC. This codes for CASSQRDNEQFF. V and J are TRBV4-1 and TRBJ2-1, with TRBD2 as a possible D gene (5 bases). CDR3 length equals 12 residues. Per germline, CDR1 MGHRA and CDR2 YSYEKL. V was trimmed by 2 bases and J by 7 bases, leaving 6 bases between them.

The V gene is TRBV4-3, the J gene TRBJ1-2; no reliable D call. Germline V gene lookup returns CDR1 LGHNA and CDR2 YSLEER. This CDR3 is 15 amino acids long. V was trimmed by 5 bases and J by 1 base, leaving 14 bases between them. The CDR3 protein is CASSEGRPHNYGYTF. The CDR3 nucleotides are TGCGCCAGCAGCGAAGGGAGACCCCATAACTATGGCTACACCTTC.